This T cell receptor (beta chain) stems from a study of control samples from healthy donors and cancer patients. Only in-frame clones appear in the TCRdb table, and some are missing; sequencing was by immunoSEQ multiplex PCR. The data contain just over 150,000 clones, just under 95% of them singletons. This CDR3 has 15 amino acids. Trimming pared 0 bases from V and 3 bases from J, leaving 9 bases between. From germline, CDR1 is MGHRA and CDR2 YSYEKL. The gene calls are TRBV4-1 and TRBJ2-1; D ambiguous. This receptor was taken from a woman aged 40-49 years in good health. Sequenced input: blood. Written as DNA, the CDR3 is TGCGCCAGCAGCCAAGATATCAACAGCTACAATGAGCAGTTCTTC. Encoded protein: CASSQDINSYNEQFF.